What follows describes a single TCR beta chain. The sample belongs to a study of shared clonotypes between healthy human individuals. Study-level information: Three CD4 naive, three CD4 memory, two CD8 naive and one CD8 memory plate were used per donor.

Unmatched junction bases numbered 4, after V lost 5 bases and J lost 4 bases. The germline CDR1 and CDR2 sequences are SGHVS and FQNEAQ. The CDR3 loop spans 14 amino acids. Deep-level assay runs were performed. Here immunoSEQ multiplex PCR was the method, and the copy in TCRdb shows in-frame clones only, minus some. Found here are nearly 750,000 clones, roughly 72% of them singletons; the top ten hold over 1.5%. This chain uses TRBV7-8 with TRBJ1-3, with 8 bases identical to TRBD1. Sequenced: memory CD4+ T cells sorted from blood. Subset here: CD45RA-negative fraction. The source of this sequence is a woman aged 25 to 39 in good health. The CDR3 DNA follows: TGTGCCAGCAGCCCGACAGGGGTCGGAAACACCATATATTTT. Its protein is CASSPTGVGNTIYF.